This paragraph covers one TCR beta chain sequence. Antigen specificity is unknown. Using immunoSEQ multiplex PCR, the repertoire was profiled, and TCRdb retains in-frame clones only, with some absent. The sample records tens of thousands of clones, 88% being singletons. CDR3 length: 18 residues. The ends were cut back, 3 bases at V and 5 bases at J, with 25 bases in the middle. CDR1 SGHTS and CDR2 YDEGEE come from the germline V gene. This entry is derived from a study of OX40 agonist ivuxolimab in advanced cancers. Study-wide points: No determination was made of the antigen specificity of the expanded peripheral T cells.

The receptor was derived from an adult with an advanced solid tumor such as melanoma, head and neck, liver or kidney cancer. The specimen comprised CD4+ or CD8+ T cells sorted from blood, sampled in a trial of the OX40 agonist ivuxolimab. The chain links TRBV5-8 to TRBJ2-3, with D possibly matching TRBD2 (7 bases). The DNA of the CDR3 is TGTGCCAGCAGCTGCTGGAGAAACAGTGGGGGGGCTTTAGATACGCAGTATTTT. Translation: CASSCWRNSGGALDTQYF.